This T cell receptor (beta chain) was identified during a study of T cell responses to AZD1222 COVID-19 vaccine. Looking at the study overall: Second-dose schedules of about 4 or about 12 weeks were combined.

Study-wide results and limits: Donors were mostly white British, more females; clonal diversity possibly underestimated. Unmutated regions of variants are reportedly targeted by nearly half of spike-specific TCRs. Spike regions recognized by vaccine-associated CD4 TCRs spanned the protein, led by 160-218 and 743-854.

V was cut by 5 bases and J by 1 base, with 12 bases left in between. The CDR3 length is 15 residues. CDR1 and CDR2 from the germline V gene are SGHRS and YFSETQ. Assay used: immunoSEQ multiplex PCR; TCRdb lists only in-frame clones, some missing. The table lists around 250,000 clones, over 90% of them singletons. Worth noting for this clone: Its matching antigen is unknown.

Sequences were derived from peripheral blood, sampled on day 0 of AZD1222 vaccination. This sequence joins TRBV5-1 and TRBJ1-4, with D possibly matching TRBD1 (6 bases). The source is an adult in good health. For the CDR3, the DNA is TGCGCCAGCAGGGGGGCTGGGATAACTAATGAAAAACTGTTTTTT. Encoded protein: CASRGAGITNEKLFF. Variable domain in full (rest from reference TRBV5-1 and TRBJ1-4): KAGVTQTPRYLIKTRGQQVTLSCSPISGHRSVSWYQQTPGQGLQFLFEYFSETQRNKGNFPGRFSGRQFSNSRSEMNVSTLELGDSALYLCASRGAGITNEKLFFGSGTQLSVL.